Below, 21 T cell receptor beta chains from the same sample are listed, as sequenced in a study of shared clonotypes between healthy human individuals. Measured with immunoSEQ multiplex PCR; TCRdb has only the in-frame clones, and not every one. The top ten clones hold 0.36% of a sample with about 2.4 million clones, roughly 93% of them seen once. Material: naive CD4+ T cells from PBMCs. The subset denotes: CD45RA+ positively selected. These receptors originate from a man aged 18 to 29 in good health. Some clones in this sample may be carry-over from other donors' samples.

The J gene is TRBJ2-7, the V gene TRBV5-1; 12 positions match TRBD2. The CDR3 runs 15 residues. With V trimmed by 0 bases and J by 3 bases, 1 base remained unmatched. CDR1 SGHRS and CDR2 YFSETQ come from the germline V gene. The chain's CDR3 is CASSLVTSGGYEQYF. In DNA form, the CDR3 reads TGCGCCAGCAGCTTGGTGACTAGCGGGGGCTACGAGCAGTACTTC.

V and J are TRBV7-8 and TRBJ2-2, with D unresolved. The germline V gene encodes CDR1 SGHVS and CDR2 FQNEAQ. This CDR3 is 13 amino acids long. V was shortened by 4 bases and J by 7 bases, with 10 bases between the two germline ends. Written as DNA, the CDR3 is TGTGCCAGCAGCTCTGACGGTAACGGGGAGCTGTTTTTT. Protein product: CASSSDGNGELFF.

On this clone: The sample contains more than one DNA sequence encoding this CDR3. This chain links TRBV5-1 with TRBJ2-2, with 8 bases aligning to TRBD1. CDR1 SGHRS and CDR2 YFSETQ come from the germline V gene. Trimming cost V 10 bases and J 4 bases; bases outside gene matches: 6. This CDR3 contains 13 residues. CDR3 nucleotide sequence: TGCGCCTCCAGTGGGACAGGCACCGGGGAGCTGTTTTTT. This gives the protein CASSGTGTGELFF.

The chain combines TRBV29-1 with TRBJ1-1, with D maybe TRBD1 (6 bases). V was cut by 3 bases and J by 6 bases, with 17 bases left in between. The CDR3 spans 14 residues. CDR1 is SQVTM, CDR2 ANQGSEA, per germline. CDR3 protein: CSVDRRDTKPEAFF. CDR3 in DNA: TGCAGCGTTGATCGACGGGACACTAAACCTGAAGCTTTCTTT.

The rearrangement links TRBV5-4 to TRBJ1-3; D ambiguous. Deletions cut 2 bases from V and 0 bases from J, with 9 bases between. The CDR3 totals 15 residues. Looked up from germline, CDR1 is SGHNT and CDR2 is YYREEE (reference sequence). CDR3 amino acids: CASSFGPASGNTIYF. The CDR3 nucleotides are TGTGCCAGCAGCTTCGGACCCGCCTCTGGAAACACCATATATTTT. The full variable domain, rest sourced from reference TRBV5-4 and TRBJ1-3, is ETGVTQSPTHLIKTRGQQVTLRCSSQSGHNTVSWYQQALGQGPQFIFQYYREEENGRGNFPPRFSGLQFPNYSSELNVNALELDDSALYLCASSFGPASGNTIYFGEGSWLTVV.

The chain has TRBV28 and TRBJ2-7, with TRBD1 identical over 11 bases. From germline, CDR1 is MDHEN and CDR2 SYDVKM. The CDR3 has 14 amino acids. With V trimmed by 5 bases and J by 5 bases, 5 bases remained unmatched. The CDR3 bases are TGTGCCAGCAGTGTTGGACAGGGGGCAAACGAGCAGTACTTC. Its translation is CASSVGQGANEQYF.

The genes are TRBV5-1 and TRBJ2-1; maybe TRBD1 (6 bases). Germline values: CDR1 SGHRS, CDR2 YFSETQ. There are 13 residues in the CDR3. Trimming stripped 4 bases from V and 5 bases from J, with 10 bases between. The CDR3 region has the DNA TGCGCCAGCAGCCCTGAGGGGGACAATGAGCAGTTCTTC. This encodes CASSPEGDNEQFF.

CDR3 region: CASSQVRGNPYGYTF. The CDR3, as DNA: TGTGCCAGCTCACAAGTCCGAGGGAATCCCTATGGCTACACCTTC. The chain employs TRBV18 and TRBJ1-2; unclear D gene. In germline, CDR1 is KGHSH, CDR2 LQKENI. V was shortened by 4 bases and J by 4 bases, with 16 bases between the two germline ends. The length of the CDR3 is 15 residues.

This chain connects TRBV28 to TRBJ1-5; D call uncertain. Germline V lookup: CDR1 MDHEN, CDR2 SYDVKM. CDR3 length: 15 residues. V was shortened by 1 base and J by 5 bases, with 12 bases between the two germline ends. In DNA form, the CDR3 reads TGTGCCAGCAGTTTATCGGTCGGAGGAGATCAGCCCCAGCATTTT. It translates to CASSLSVGGDQPQHF.

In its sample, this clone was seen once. CDR3 nucleotide sequence: TGTGCCACCAGCGAGGGACTAGCGGGAGTCATTGAGCAGTTCTTC. Translation gives CATSEGLAGVIEQFF. The V and J genes are TRBV15 and TRBJ2-1; 14 nucleotides agree with TRBD2. The V and J ends lost 5 bases and 9 bases, in that order; junction bases with no gene match: 6. Germline V gene lookup returns CDR1 LNHNV and CDR2 YYDKDF (reference sequence). The CDR3 is 15 residues long.

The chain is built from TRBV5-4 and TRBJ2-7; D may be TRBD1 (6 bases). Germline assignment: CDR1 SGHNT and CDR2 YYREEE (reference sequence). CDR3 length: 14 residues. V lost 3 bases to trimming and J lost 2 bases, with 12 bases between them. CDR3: CASSSEGVTYEQYF. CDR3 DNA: TGTGCCAGCAGCTCCGAGGGGGTCACCTACGAGCAGTACTTC.

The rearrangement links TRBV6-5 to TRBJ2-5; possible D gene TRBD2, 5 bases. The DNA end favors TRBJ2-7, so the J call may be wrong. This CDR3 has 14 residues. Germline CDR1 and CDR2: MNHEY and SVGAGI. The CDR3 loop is CASSYSRAQYEQYF. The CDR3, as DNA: TGTGCCAGCAGTTACTCGAGGGCACAATACGAGCAGTACTTC.

The CDR3 spells CASSLEAAAGNTIYF. The DNA of the CDR3 is TGTGCCAGCAGCTTAGAGGCGGCAGCAGGAAACACCATATATTTT. V usage is TRBV7-2 and J usage is TRBJ1-3; D ambiguous. Deletions cut 1 base from V and 4 bases from J, with 11 bases between. Per germline, CDR1 SGHTA and CDR2 FQGNSA. This CDR3 has 15 residues.

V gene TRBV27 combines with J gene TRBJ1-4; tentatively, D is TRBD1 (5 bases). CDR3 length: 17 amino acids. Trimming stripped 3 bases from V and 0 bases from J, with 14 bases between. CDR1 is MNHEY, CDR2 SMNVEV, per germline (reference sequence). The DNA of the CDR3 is TGTGCCAGCAGTTTGTCCGCAGGGCACCCAACTAATGAAAAACTGTTTTTT. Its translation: CASSLSAGHPTNEKLFF.

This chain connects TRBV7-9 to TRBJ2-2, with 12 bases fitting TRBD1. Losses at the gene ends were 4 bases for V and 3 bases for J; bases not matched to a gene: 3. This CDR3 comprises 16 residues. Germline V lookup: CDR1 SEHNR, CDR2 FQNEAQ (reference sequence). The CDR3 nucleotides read TGTGCCAGCAGCTCCGGGACAGGGGGCGACACCGGGGAGCTGTTTTTT. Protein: CASSSGTGGDTGELFF. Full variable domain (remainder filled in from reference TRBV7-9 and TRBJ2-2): DTGVSQNPRHKITKRGQNVTFRCDPISEHNRLYWYRQTLGQGPEFLTYFQNEAQLEKSRLLSDRFSAERPKGSFSTLEIQRTEQGDSAMYLCASSSGTGGDTGELFFGEGSRLTVL.

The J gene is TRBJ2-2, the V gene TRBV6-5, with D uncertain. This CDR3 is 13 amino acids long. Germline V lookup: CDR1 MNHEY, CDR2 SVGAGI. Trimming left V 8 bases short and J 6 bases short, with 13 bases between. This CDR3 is CASLGRSPGELFF. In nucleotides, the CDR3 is TGTGCCAGCTTAGGCCGCTCCCCCGGGGAGCTGTTTTTT.

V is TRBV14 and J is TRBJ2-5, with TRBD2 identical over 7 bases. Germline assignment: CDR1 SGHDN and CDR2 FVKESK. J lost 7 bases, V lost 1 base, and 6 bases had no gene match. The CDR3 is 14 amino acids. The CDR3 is CASSQALSGGTQYF. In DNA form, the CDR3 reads TGTGCCAGCAGCCAAGCGCTGTCGGGGGGGACCCAGTACTTC. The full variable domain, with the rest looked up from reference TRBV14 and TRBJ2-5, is EAGVTQFPSHSVIEKGQTVTLRCDPISGHDNLYWYRRVMGKEIKFLLHFVKESKQDESGMPNNRFLAERTGGTYSTLKVQPAELEDSGVYFCASSQALSGGTQYFGPGTRLLVL.

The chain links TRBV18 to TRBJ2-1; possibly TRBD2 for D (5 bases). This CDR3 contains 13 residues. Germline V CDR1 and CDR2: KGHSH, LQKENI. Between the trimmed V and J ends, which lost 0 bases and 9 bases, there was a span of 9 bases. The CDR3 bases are TGTGCCAGCTCACCACCTAGCGTGAGTGAGCAGTTCTTC. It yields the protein CASSPPSVSEQFF. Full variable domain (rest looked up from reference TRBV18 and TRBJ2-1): NAGVMQNPRHLVRRRGQEARLRCSPMKGHSHVYWYRQLPEEGLKFMVYLQKENIIDESGMPKERFSAEFPKEGPSILRIQQVVRGDSAAYFCASSPPSVSEQFFGPGTRLTVL.

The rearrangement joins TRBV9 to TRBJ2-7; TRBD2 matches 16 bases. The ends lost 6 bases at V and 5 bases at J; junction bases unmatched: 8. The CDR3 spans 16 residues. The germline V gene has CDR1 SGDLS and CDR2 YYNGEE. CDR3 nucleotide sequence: TGTGCCAGCACCGGGGGACTAGCGGGAGGGCCCAACGAGCAGTACTTC. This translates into CASTGGLAGGPNEQYF.

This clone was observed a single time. The CDR3 DNA follows: TGTGCCAGCAGCTTAGAAACCGGGGAGCTGTTTTTT. Amino acids: CASSLETGELFF. This rearrangement joins TRBV7-6 to TRBJ2-2; D uncertain. Germline V CDR1 and CDR2: SGHVS, FNYEAQ. The CDR3 has 12 amino acids. V was cut by 1 base and J by 5 bases, with 2 bases left in between.

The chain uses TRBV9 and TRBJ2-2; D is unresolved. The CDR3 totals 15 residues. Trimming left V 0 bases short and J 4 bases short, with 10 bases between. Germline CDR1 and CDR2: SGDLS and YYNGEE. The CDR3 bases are TGTGCCAGCAGCGTAGGCACAACCTCCACCGGGGAGCTGTTTTTT. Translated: CASSVGTTSTGELFF.